Following are 5 T cell receptor beta chains from one sample sequenced in a study of identical twins. A single record per CDR3 protein comes from TCRdb applying MiXCR to the 5' RACE reads. The table has some 250,000 distinct CDR3 sequences, approximately 12% seen once; the top ten hold 4%. The same sample was also studied in work on yellow fever vaccine responses in identical twins.

Sequences were obtained from memory (CD45RO+) T cells sorted from blood. Source of these receptors: a woman aged 18-29 years in good health.

The CDR3 nucleotides read TGTGCCAGCACACTCGGACGGAAGAACACTGAAGCTTTCTTT. This codes for CASTLGRKNTEAFF. The rearrangement joins TRBV3-1 to TRBJ1-1; no definite D call. Between the trimmed V and J ends, which lost 7 bases and 1 base, there was a span of 13 bases. Germline CDR1 and CDR2: LGHDT and YNNKEL (reference sequence). This CDR3 comprises 14 residues.

The chain carries TRBV30 and TRBJ1-5; a possible D gene is TRBD1 (6 bases). The germline V gene encodes CDR1 GTSNPN and CDR2 SVGIG (reference sequence). The V end was cut by 2 bases, the J end by 0 bases, with 11 bases between. The CDR3 length is 15 residues. This chain's CDR3 is CAWSLGQTSNQPQHF. DNA for the CDR3: TGTGCCTGGAGTCTCGGACAGACTAGCAATCAGCCCCAGCATTTT.

In this sample, this clonotype turned up a few times. The chain couples TRBV7-6 to TRBJ2-1; TRBD2 is a possible D gene (6 bases). Between the trimmed V and J ends, which lost 1 base and 0 bases, there was a span of 19 bases. Germline loops: CDR1 SGHVS, CDR2 FNYEAQ. The CDR3 is made up of 19 amino acids. The CDR3 region is CASSLVGGMGVSSYNEQFF. Written as DNA, the CDR3 is TGTGCCAGCAGCTTAGTGGGCGGGATGGGGGTGAGCTCCTACAATGAGCAGTTCTTC.

This clonotype has only a few counts. One junction end disagrees with the germline gene, perhaps due to a read error. The chain links TRBV3-1 to TRBJ2-2, with TRBD1 matching over 10 bases. This CDR3 is 16 amino acids long. The germline V gene encodes CDR1 LGHDT and CDR2 YNNKEL (reference sequence). DNA of the CDR3: TGTGCCAGCACCCAACTTAGGACAGGGGGGACCGGGGAGCTGTTTTTT. This sequence encodes CASTQLRTGGTGELFF. The variable domain in full, completed from reference TRBV3-1 and TRBJ2-2, reads DTAVSQTPKYLVTQMGNDKSIKCEQNLGHDTMYWYKQDSKKFLKIMFSYNNKELIINETVPNRFSPKSPDKAHLNLHINSLELGDSAVYFCASTQLRTGGTGELFFGEGSRLTVL.

This clonotype was seen a few times. The chain recombines TRBV28 with TRBJ1-1, with D possibly TRBD1 on 6 matching bases. The CDR3 runs to 13 residues. Germline-derived CDR1 and CDR2 are MDHEN and SYDVKM. V was shortened by 2 bases and J by 4 bases, with 8 bases between the two germline ends. CDR3 residues: CASSLNRATEAFF. The CDR3 DNA reads TGTGCCAGCAGTTTAAACAGGGCCACTGAAGCTTTCTTT.